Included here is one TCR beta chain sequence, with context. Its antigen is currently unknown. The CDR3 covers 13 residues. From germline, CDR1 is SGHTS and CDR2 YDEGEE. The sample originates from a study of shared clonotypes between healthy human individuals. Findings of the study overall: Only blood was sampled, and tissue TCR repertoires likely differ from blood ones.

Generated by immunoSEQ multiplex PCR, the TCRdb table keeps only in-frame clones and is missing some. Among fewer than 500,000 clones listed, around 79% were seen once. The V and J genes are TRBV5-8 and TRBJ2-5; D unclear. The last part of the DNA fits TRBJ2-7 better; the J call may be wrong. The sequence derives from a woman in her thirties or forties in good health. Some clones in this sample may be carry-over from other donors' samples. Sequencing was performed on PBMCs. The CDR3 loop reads CASSFGRTYEQYF. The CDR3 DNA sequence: TGTGCCAGCAGCTTCGGGCGGACCTACGAGCAGTACTTC.